The T cell receptor beta chain described here comes from a study of control samples from healthy donors and cancer patients. Measured with immunoSEQ multiplex PCR; TCRdb has only the in-frame clones, and not every one. In the table there are 40,000 to 60,000 clones, about nine tenths of which are singletons. J gave up 5 bases and V 2 bases, and 10 bases lay outside the gene matches. This CDR3 is 16 amino acids long. Germline CDR1 and CDR2: SGHNT and YYREEE (reference sequence). The receptor was derived from a man in his sixties with head and neck cancer. The V gene is TRBV5-4, the J gene TRBJ2-1; 7 nucleotides agree with TRBD1. Material: PBMCs. The DNA of the CDR3 is TGTGCCAGCAGCTTTCCCAGTCGAGGGGGCAACAATGAGCAGTTCTTC. It codes for CASSFPSRGGNNEQFF.